What follows is one TCR beta chain and its context. The antigen it recognizes is unknown. There are no base qualities to consult, and no much larger clone falls within one base. This record belongs to a study of shared clonotypes between healthy human individuals (dated by TCRdb to 2018 to 2020). About the investigation overall: Three men and a couple of women, aged 18 to 49 years, made up the cohort. For each donor, three plates each were used for CD4 naive and CD4 memory, two plates were used for CD8 naive, and one plate was used for CD8 memory. The study deeply sequenced blood TCR repertoires of about 5 healthy adults to estimate repertoire size and the extent of clonotype sharing between individuals. To increase sequencing depth and limit assay-specific biases, different laboratories used diverse techniques to prepare libraries and sequence TCR repertoires. Per donor, leukapheresis produced somewhere between about 0.8 and 9.5 billion PBMCs.

The paper as a whole reports these results and caveats: Naive subsets generally had larger estimated clonotype richness than memory subsets. Based on pairwise subsampling, the degree of clonotype sharing among donors was expected to be affected by sequencing depth. Because the study included a small number of donors, the genetic and exposure-history diversity represented was limited. Rarefaction of sorted-subset datasets indicated incomplete sequencing despite the large sequencing depth. Across a few donors, about 5.2% of naive CD4, roughly 3.3% of naive CD8, under 2.5% of memory CD4, and under 0.45% of memory CD8 clonotypes were shared. Sampling was limited to blood, and TCR repertoires in tissue likely differ from TCR repertoires in blood. Compared with non-shared clonotypes, the clonotypes found in all four sorted-subset donors had higher generation probabilities.

For the CD8 naive samples, CD45RO-negative cells were positively selected for CCR7, yielding a CD45RA+CCR7+ population from which TemRA cells were excluded. Healthy HIV-negative adults with no recently reported acute infections or vaccinations were included as donors. Every donor was a Caucasian adult residing in Nashville, Tennessee, USA. After blood collection by leukapheresis, PBMCs were isolated using Ficoll-Histopaque density gradient centrifugation and then cryopreserved in the vapor phase of liquid nitrogen. Purity and quantity of every magnetically sorted T cell population were checked by analytical flow cytometry. Genomic DNA was isolated from every sorted fraction and measured by UV absorbance on a Nanodrop 2000c. The CDR3 covers 14 residues, taking in both the cysteine and the phenylalanine. This entry keeps only the CDR3 DNA: 42 bases, framed from base 1. At the junction V is shortened by 4 bases and J by 4 bases, with 13 bases in between. Sequences MGHRA (CDR1) and YSYEKL (CDR2) are obtained from the germline V gene.

Using the deep immunoSEQ assay, TCR CDR3 regions were amplified from genomic DNA by multiplex PCR. Extracted genomic DNA from each cell subset was spread evenly across all wells of several immunoSEQ 96-well plates, with each plate serving as a replicate. For sorted subsets, around 200 ng genomic DNA, equal to about 30,000 T cell genomes, was loaded into each replicate PCR. Purified libraries were measured with a Qubit 3.0 fluorometer, size-checked on a Bioanalyzer 2100, and measured again with the KAPA Library Quantification kit. Each immunoSEQ 96-well plate was sequenced on its own single-read 150-cycle Illumina NextSeq 550 flow cell. From the authors' description of their analysis: Because the immunoSEQ output included only junctional sequences and no quality scores, the filtering could not be the same as the filtering used for full-length reads. To assign V/J genes and CDR3, sequences were annotated using PyIR, a Python wrapper for IgBLAST v1.9, with IMGT germline references. Any read was removed if the V/J assignment was weak (E-value above 1e-6), the CDR3 was missing, or the read contained stop codons, out-of-frame junctions, or ambiguous translated residues. V3J clonotypes were defined as sequences sharing an identical inferred V gene, J gene, and CDR3 amino acid sequence. To compute the percentage overlap between repertoires, the number of shared unique clonotypes was divided by the size of the smaller repertoire. Richness of each repertoire was evaluated using RTK rarefaction, the Chao1 estimator, and Recon v2.1 estimates of unobserved clonotypes. Generation probabilities were computed with OLGA for all TCRbeta clonotypes obtained by the gDNA method from a few donors. TCRdb carries this immuneACCESS record with in-frame sequences only. Its versions omit some clonotypes, under half of them owing to an unresolved V gene in the studies checked, with the rest unexplained. V and J calls plus clone size are reproduced from that table; the DNA served to infer D and trimming. The sample table lists roughly 2 million clones, approximately 94% of them with a count of one. Of the sample, 1.1% is held by the ten largest clones.

The chain links TRBV4-1 with TRBJ1-1; a tentative D match to TRBD1 spans 6 bases. This TCR was recovered from a man aged 18 to 30 in good health. Sequences were obtained from naive CD8+ T cells sorted from blood. This specimen's cell subset or site label, per the study, means: CD45RA+CCR7+. The sequenced DNA is TGCGCCAGCAGCCCTCAGGGGCCGGGCACTGAAGCTTTCTTT. Its protein is CASSPQGPGTEAFF.